This T cell receptor (beta chain) was sequenced during a study of blood T cell repertoires in COVID-19. About the study: From T cells, B-cell-depleted T cells, or PBMCs came the material, which was cDNA or gDNA.

The CDR3 runs to 14 residues. Germline loops: CDR1 SNHLY, CDR2 FYNNEI. V gave up 5 bases and J gave up 3 bases; unmatched junction bases: 4. This table comes from immunoSEQ multiplex PCR, and its TCRdb copy is limited to in-frame clones, with some not included. The sample shows 95,000 to 150,000 clones, roughly 74% of them seen only once. Sequences were obtained from peripheral blood. The chain has TRBV2 and TRBJ2-7, with 10 bases matching TRBD1. The clonotype was recovered from a man aged 60 to 69 with acute or convalescent COVID-19. CDR3 in amino acids: CASSSGTGVYEQYF. The CDR3 coding sequence is TGTGCCAGCAGTTCCGGGACAGGGGTCTACGAGCAGTACTTC. The complete variable domain, with remaining parts taken from reference TRBV2 and TRBJ2-7, reads EPEVTQTPSHQVTQMGQEVILRCVPISNHLYFYWYRQILGQKVEFLVSFYNNEISEKSEIFDDQFSVERPDGSNFTLKIRSTKLEDSAMYFCASSSGTGVYEQYFGPGTRLTVT.